A selection of T cell receptor beta chains follows, all from one sample in a study of cytomegalovirus exposure and HLA in healthy donors. The table came from immunoSEQ multiplex PCR; TCRdb's copy has only in-frame clones and leaves some out. The table shows under 200,000 clones, with about an eighth occurring only once. The sample was PBMCs. The source of these receptors is a man aged 45-65 years in good health and CMV-seropositive. CDR3s include the opening cysteine and the closing phenylalanine or tryptophan. Each record gives: CDR3 protein, CDR3 DNA, V gene, J gene, clone size, D gene. A D gene is named only where the DNA matches it firmly. Where a row states a size, it is once, few, many or the class of an expanded clone; other rows omit it.

CDR3: CASRDRQGSGQPQHF
DNA: TGTGCCAGTAGAGATAGACAGGGATCGGGTCAGCCCCAGCATTTT
V: TRBV19
J: TRBJ1-5
size: few
D: TRBD1

CDR3: CASRESASRTDTQYF
DNA: TGTGCCAGCAGGGAATCGGCTAGCCGAACAGATACGCAGTATTTT
V: TRBV2
J: TRBJ2-3
size: -
D: -

CDR3: CASGVWTENTEAFF
DNA: TGTGCCAGCGGCGTGTGGACAGAGAACACTGAAGCTTTCTTT
V: TRBV28
J: TRBJ1-1
size: -
D: -

CDR3: CASSFGGGPQETQYF
DNA: TGTGCCAGCAGCTTCGGGGGGGGCCCACAAGAGACCCAGTACTTC
V: TRBV7-2
J: TRBJ2-5
size: -
D: TRBD2

CDR3: CASGLGVGEQYF
DNA: TGTGCTAGTGGTTTGGGAGTCGGCGAGCAGTACTTC
V: TRBV12-5
J: TRBJ2-7
size: -
D: -

CDR3: CASSLNSNTGELFF
DNA: TGTGCCAGCAGCTTAAACTCAAACACCGGGGAGCTGTTTTTT
V: TRBV7-2
J: TRBJ2-2
size: few
D: -

CDR3: CASSPPDRGNTIYF
DNA: TGTGCCAGCAGCCCCCCGGACAGAGGAAACACCATATATTTT
V: TRBV5-6
J: TRBJ1-3
size: few
D: -

CDR3: CASSLGTSGVLGEQFF
DNA: TGTGCCAGCAGCTTGGGGACTAGCGGGGTCCTAGGGGAGCAGTTCTTC
V: TRBV5-8
J: TRBJ2-1
size: -
D: TRBD2

CDR3: CASSDRANTEAFF
DNA: TGTGCCAGCAGTGACAGGGCGAACACTGAAGCTTTCTTT
V: TRBV2
J: TRBJ1-1
size: few
D: -

CDR3: CASSLGQVDNEQFF
DNA: TGTGCCAGCAGCCTCGGACAGGTCGACAATGAGCAGTTCTTC
V: TRBV7-8
J: TRBJ2-1
size: -
D: TRBD1

CDR3: CASSEGGGSEQFF
DNA: TGTGCCAGCAGTGAAGGAGGGGGCAGTGAGCAGTTCTTC
V: TRBV2
J: TRBJ2-1
size: few
D: TRBD1

CDR3: CASSHRDSTEKLFF
DNA: TGCGCCAGCAGCCACCGGGACAGTACTGAAAAACTGTTTTTT
V: TRBV4-1
J: TRBJ1-4
size: -
D: TRBD1

CDR3: CASSSRDTRDGYTF
DNA: TGCGCCAGCAGCTCCCGGGACACTCGCGATGGCTACACCTTC
V: TRBV5-1
J: TRBJ1-2
size: few
D: -

CDR3: CASSEEGGANYGYTF
DNA: TGTGCCAGCAGTGAAGAAGGCGGAGCTAACTATGGCTACACCTTC
V: TRBV25-1
J: TRBJ1-2
size: few
D: -

CDR3: CDRSYWGVRELFF
DNA: TGTGACAGAAGTTACTGGGGGGTACGGGAGCTGTTTTTT
V: TRBV6-5
J: TRBJ2-2
size: -
D: -

CDR3: CAWSDGRQGGEQYF
DNA: TGTGCCTGGAGTGATGGTAGGCAGGGCGGCGAGCAGTACTTC
V: TRBV30
J: TRBJ2-7
size: -
D: -

CDR3: CASSLEASGGLVYEQYF
DNA: TGCGCCAGCAGCTTGGAGGCTAGCGGGGGGTTGGTCTACGAGCAGTACTTC
V: TRBV5-1
J: TRBJ2-7
size: few
D: TRBD2

CDR3: CASSRTPETQYF
DNA: TGTGCCAGTAGCCGGACTCCCGAGACCCAGTACTTC
V: TRBV19
J: TRBJ2-5
size: -
D: -

CDR3: CASSYSGTHNQPQHF
DNA: TGTGCCAGCAGTTACTCGGGCACCCACAATCAGCCCCAGCATTTT
V: TRBV6-5
J: TRBJ1-5
size: -
D: -

CDR3: CASSQLAGGPTGELFF
DNA: TGTGCCAGCAGCCAACTAGCGGGGGGGCCCACCGGGGAGCTGTTTTTT
V: TRBV7-3
J: TRBJ2-2
size: few
D: TRBD2

CDR3: CASSLGTGGGPTGGYTF
DNA: TGCGCCAGCAGCTTGGGGACAGGGGGAGGTCCGACTGGTGGCTACACCTTC
V: TRBV5-1
J: TRBJ1-2
size: -
D: TRBD1

CDR3: CASTEGGYAGQETQYF
DNA: TGTGCCAGCACCGAGGGGGGGTATGCGGGGCAAGAGACCCAGTACTTC
V: TRBV28
J: TRBJ2-5
size: few
D: -

CDR3: CASSLYPEEAGYTF
DNA: TGTGCCAGCAGCTTGTATCCGGAGGAAGCCGGCTACACCTTC
V: TRBV5-5
J: TRBJ1-2
size: -
D: -

CDR3: CASSRQGAHGYGYTF
DNA: TGTGCCAGCAGTCGACAGGGGGCGCATGGCTATGGCTACACCTTC
V: TRBV9
J: TRBJ1-2
size: few
D: TRBD1

CDR3: CASSLLSGGAADTQYF
DNA: TGTGCCAGCAGCTTACTTAGCGGGGGGGCGGCAGATACGCAGTATTTT
V: TRBV5-6
J: TRBJ2-3
size: -
D: TRBD2

CDR3: CASSAGAWDQPQHF
DNA: TGTGCCAGCAGCGCGGGGGCTTGGGATCAGCCCCAGCATTTT
V: TRBV4-2
J: TRBJ1-5
size: -
D: -

CDR3: CASSSPGGFETEAFF
DNA: TGTGCCAGCAGCTCGCCAGGAGGGTTCGAAACTGAAGCTTTCTTT
V: TRBV5-4
J: TRBJ1-1
size: -
D: -

CDR3: CATSRPSPGGGEQFF
DNA: TGTGCCACCAGCAGACCCTCTCCGGGGGGTGGCGAGCAGTTCTTC
V: TRBV15
J: TRBJ2-1
size: few
D: TRBD2

CDR3: CASSSTASSYNEQFF
DNA: TGTGCCAGCAGCTCAACAGCCAGCTCCTACAATGAGCAGTTCTTC
V: TRBV5-4
J: TRBJ2-1
size: -
D: -

CDR3: CASSSGGGNQPQHF
DNA: TGTGCCAGCAGCAGTGGGGGGGGTAATCAGCCCCAGCATTTT
V: TRBV7-6
J: TRBJ1-5
size: few
D: -

CDR3: CASSPRDRRPGANVLTF
DNA: TGTGCCAGCAGCCCGAGGGACAGGCGGCCTGGGGCCAACGTCCTGACTTTC
V: TRBV14
J: TRBJ2-6
size: few
D: TRBD1